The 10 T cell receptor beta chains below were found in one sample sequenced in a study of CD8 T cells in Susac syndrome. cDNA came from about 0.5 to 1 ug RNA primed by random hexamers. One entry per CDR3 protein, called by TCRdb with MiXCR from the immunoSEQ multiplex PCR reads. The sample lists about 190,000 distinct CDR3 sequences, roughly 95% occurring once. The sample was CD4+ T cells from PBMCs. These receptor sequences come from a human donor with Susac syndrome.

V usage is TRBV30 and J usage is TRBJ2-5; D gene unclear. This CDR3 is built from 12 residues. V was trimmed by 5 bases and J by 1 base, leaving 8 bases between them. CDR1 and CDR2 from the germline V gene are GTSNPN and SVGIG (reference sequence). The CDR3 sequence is CAWGGPQETQYF. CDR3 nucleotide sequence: TGTGCCTGGGGTGGGCCCCAAGAGACCCAGTACTTC.

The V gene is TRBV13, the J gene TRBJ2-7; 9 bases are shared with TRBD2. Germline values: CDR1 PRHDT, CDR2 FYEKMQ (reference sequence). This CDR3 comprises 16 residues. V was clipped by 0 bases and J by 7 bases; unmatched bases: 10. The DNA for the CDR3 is TGTGCCAGCAGCTTAGGCCGAGAAGCGGGGGGTCATGAGCAGTACTTC. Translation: CASSLGREAGGHEQYF.

The DNA for the CDR3 is TGTGCCAGCAGCGTATTCCGACCGACAGTCGTTAATTCACCCCTCCACTTT. This sequence encodes CASSVFRPTVVNSPLHF. The chain has TRBV7-2 and TRBJ1-6; possible D gene TRBD1, 5 bases. Germline CDR1 and CDR2: SGHTA and FQGNSA. Trimming took off 5 bases at V and 6 bases at J, with 20 bases between the two ends. This CDR3 region has 17 residues.

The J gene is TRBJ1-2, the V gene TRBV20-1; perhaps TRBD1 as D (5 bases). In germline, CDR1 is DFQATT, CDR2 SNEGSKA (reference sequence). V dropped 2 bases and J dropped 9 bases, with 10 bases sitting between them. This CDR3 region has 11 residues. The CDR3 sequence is CSARQGVSYTF. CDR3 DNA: TGCAGTGCTAGACAAGGGGTCAGCTACACCTTC.

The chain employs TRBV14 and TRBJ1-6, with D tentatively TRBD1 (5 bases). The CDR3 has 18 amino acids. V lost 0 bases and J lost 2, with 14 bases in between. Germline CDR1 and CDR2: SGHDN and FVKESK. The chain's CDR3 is CASSQDVGAITYNSPLHF. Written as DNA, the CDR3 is TGTGCCAGCAGCCAAGATGTCGGGGCCATCACCTATAATTCACCCCTCCACTTT. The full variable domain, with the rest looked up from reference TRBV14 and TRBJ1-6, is EAGVTQFPSHSVIEKGQTVTLRCDPISGHDNLYWYRRVMGKEIKFLLHFVKESKQDESGMPNNRFLAERTGGTYSTLKVQPAELEDSGVYFCASSQDVGAITYNSPLHFGNGTRLTVT.

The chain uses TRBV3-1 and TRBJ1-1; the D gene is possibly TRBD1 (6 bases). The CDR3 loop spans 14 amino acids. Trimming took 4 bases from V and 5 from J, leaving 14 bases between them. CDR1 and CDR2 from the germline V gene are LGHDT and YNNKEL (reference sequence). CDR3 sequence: CASSPQQGGTEAFF. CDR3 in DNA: TGTGCCAGCAGCCCCCAACAGGGAGGGACTGAAGCTTTCTTT.

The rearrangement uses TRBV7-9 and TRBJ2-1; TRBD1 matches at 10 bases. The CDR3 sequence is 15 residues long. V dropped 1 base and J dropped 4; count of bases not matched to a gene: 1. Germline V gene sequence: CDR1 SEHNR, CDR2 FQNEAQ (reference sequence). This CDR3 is CASSLEGQGYNEQFF. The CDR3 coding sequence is TGTGCCAGCAGCTTAGAGGGACAGGGGTACAATGAGCAGTTCTTC.

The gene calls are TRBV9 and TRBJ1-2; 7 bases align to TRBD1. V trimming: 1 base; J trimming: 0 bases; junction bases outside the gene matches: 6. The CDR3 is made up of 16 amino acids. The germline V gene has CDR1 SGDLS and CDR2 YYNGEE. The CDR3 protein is CASSVSGTDSNYGYTF. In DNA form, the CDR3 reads TGTGCCAGCAGCGTATCCGGGACAGACTCTAACTATGGCTACACCTTC.

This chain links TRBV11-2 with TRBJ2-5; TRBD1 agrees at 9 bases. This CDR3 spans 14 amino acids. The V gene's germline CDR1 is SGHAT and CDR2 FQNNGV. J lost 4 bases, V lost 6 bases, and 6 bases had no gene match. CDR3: CASSFRTGAETQYF. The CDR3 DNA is TGTGCCAGCAGTTTCAGGACAGGGGCAGAGACCCAGTACTTC.

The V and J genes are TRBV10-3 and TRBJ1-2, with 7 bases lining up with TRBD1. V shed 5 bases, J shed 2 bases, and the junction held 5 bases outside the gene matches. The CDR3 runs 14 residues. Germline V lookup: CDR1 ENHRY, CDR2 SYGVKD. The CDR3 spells CAISLPGQNYGYTF. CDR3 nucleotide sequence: TGTGCCATCAGTCTTCCGGGACAGAACTATGGCTACACCTTC.